A selection of T cell receptor beta chains follows, all from one sample in a study of response to subunit inactivated influenza vaccine. TCRdb passed the RT-PCR reads through MiXCR, listing each CDR3 protein once. The sample has around 300,000 distinct CDR3 sequences, 20% to 25% seen once. This material consisted of PBMCs from blood, taken about 20 months after vaccination. Every receptor here comes from a man between 50 and 75 years old who received an inactivated influenza vaccine. Both conserved end residues are part of each CDR3. Fields, in order: D gene, V gene, clone size, J gene, CDR3 DNA, CDR3 protein. A D gene is named only where the DNA matches it firmly. Some rows mark clone size as missing; the rest say once, few, many or name a class of expanded clone.

TRBD2	TRBV6-2/TRBV6-3	.	TRBJ2-5	TGTGCCAGCAGGCCGGGAGGGCGACAAGAGACCCAGTACTTC	CASRPGGRQETQYF
.	TRBV7-9	few	TRBJ2-1	TGTGCCAGCAGCTCCCTCCCTGGGCCGAGCTCCTACAATGAGCAGTTCTTC	CASSSLPGPSSYNEQFF
TRBD1	TRBV29-1	.	TRBJ2-7	TGCAGCACCAGACTCAGGGGGAACGACGAGCAGTACTTC	CSTRLRGNDEQYF
.	TRBV12-3/TRBV12-4	.	TRBJ2-3	TGTGCCAGCAGTTTAGCGAATTGGTACCTTTGGGGGGGCACAGATACGCAGTATTTT	CASSLANWYLWGGTDTQYF
.	TRBV12-3/TRBV12-4	.	TRBJ2-1	TGTGCCAGCAGTTTGGACAGCCTTAGCTCCTACAATGAGCAGTTCTTC	CASSLDSLSSYNEQFF
TRBD2	TRBV5-1	.	TRBJ2-3	TGCGCCAGCAGTACTACAGCGGGGGCAGATACGCAGTATTTT	CASSTTAGADTQYF
.	TRBV12-3/TRBV12-4	few	TRBJ2-5	TGTGCCAGCAGTTTCCACAACCGGCAAGAGACCCAGTACTTC	CASSFHNRQETQYF
TRBD1	TRBV9	.	TRBJ1-1	TGTGCCAGCAGCGGGAGGACAGGGGGCGGAAGGTCCACTGAAGCTTTCTTT	CASSGRTGGGRSTEAFF
TRBD2	TRBV5-1	.	TRBJ2-5	TGCGCCAGCAGCTTCAGCCCTAGCGGGAGGTCTGAGACCCAGTACTTC	CASSFSPSGRSETQYF
.	TRBV24-1	few	TRBJ2-2	TGTGCCACCAGTGATTCCCCGGGCCGGAACACCGGGGAGCTGTTTTTT	CATSDSPGRNTGELFF
.	TRBV7-8	few	TRBJ2-7	TGTGCCAGCAGCCCACAGACTACAACCTACGAGCAGTACTTC	CASSPQTTTYEQYF
TRBD1	TRBV6-1	.	TRBJ1-5	TGTGCCAGCAGTGAAAACGGACAGGGCGGGCAGCCCCAGCATTTT	CASSENGQGGQPQHF
.	TRBV19	many	TRBJ1-1	TGTGCCAGTAAACTCTGGGACACCACTGAAGCTTTCTTT	CASKLWDTTEAFF
TRBD1	TRBV6-1	.	TRBJ1-1	TGTGCCAGCAGTCCCGGGACAGAGCTTGAAGCTTTCTTT	CASSPGTELEAFF
.	TRBV9	.	TRBJ1-3	TGTGCCAGCAGCGCTGGCAGGGCCACTGGAAACACCATATATTTT	CASSAGRATGNTIYF
.	TRBV9	.	TRBJ2-3	TGTGCCAGCAGCGTAGGTGAGAAAAGAGGACTCAACTTT	CASSVGEKRGLNF
.	TRBV20-1	few	TRBJ1-5	TGCAGTGCTAGTGCGGAGCAAATGAGCAATCAGCCCCAGCATTTT	CSASAEQMSNQPQHF
.	TRBV7-9	few	TRBJ1-2	TGTGCCAGCAGCAAAGGACGCAGTGTCTATGGCTACACCTTC	CASSKGRSVYGYTF
TRBD1	TRBV5-5	few	TRBJ1-5	TGTGCCAGCAGCCCCACGACAGGGGTTAGCAATCAGCCCCAGCATTTT	CASSPTTGVSNQPQHF
.	TRBV12-3/TRBV12-4	many	TRBJ1-1	TGTGCCAGCAGTTTACGACGGACATTGAACCGCCCGCCCACTGAAGCTTTCTTT	CASSLRRTLNRPPTEAFF
.	TRBV10-3	.	TRBJ2-4	TGTGCCATCAGTGAAGGACAGTTAGCCAAAAACATTCAGTACTTC	CAISEGQLAKNIQYF
TRBD2	TRBV11-2	few	TRBJ2-3	TGTGCCAGCAGCTTAGGAGATAGCGGGACTCGGTATTTT	CASSLGDSGTRYF
.	TRBV20-1	.	TRBJ2-6	TGCAGTGCCCAAGGGGGAAGTGGGGCCAACGTCCTGACTTTC	CSAQGGSGANVLTF
TRBD1	TRBV7-2	few	TRBJ1-5	TGTGCCAGCAGCCCAGGGGGACAGGGCCATCAGCCCCAGCATTTT	CASSPGGQGHQPQHF
.	TRBV6-4	few	TRBJ1-1	TGTGCCAGCAGTGCAAGTGCGAACACTGAAGCTTTCTTT	CASSASANTEAFF
TRBD1	TRBV7-8	.	TRBJ2-3	TGTGCCAGCAGCTTACCCAGGGGGAGAGGTACGCAGTATTTT	CASSLPRGRGTQYF
.	TRBV7-9	.	TRBJ2-1	TGTGCCAGCAGCCCCAGCGTCTACGACAATGAGCAGTTCTTC	CASSPSVYDNEQFF
TRBD1	TRBV6-6	few	TRBJ1-4	TGTGCCAGCAGACTCGACAGGGTCGAAAAACTGTTTTTT	CASRLDRVEKLFF
TRBD1	TRBV12-3/TRBV12-4	few	TRBJ1-2	TGTGCCAGCAGCCACGGACAGGGGAGAGATGGCTACACCTTC	CASSHGQGRDGYTF
TRBD2	TRBV20-1	few	TRBJ2-2	TGCAGTGCTAGAGTAGCGGGGGGACAACACACCGGGGAGCTGTTTTTT	CSARVAGGQHTGELFF
TRBD1	TRBV4-1	few	TRBJ2-5	TGCGCCAGCAGCCACGGGGGACAGGGAGGGGAGACCCAGTACTTC	CASSHGGQGGETQYF
TRBD2	TRBV20-1	.	TRBJ2-2	TGCAGTGCTAGAAGCCTTAGCGGGAGATACACCGGGGAGCTGTTTTTT	CSARSLSGRYTGELFF
TRBD2	TRBV5-5	few	TRBJ2-2	TGTGCCAGCAGGGCCGGGGGGGCCAGCACCGGGGAGCTGTTTTTT	CASRAGGASTGELFF
.	TRBV7-2	.	TRBJ2-3	TGTGCCAGCAGCCCCCTGTCGGGGTACGCAGATACGCAGTATTTT	CASSPLSGYADTQYF
.	TRBV28	.	TRBJ2-7	TGTGCCAGCACCCCTAGTCTCGGTTCCTACGAGCAGTACTTC	CASTPSLGSYEQYF
.	TRBV29-1	.	TRBJ1-5	TGCAGCGTTGGGGCCTACGGCGGTCTGCCCCAGCATTTT	CSVGAYGGLPQHF
.	TRBV12-5	few	TRBJ2-1	TGTGCTAGTGGGGACCGGACAGCGAGCTCCTACAATGAGCAGTTCTTC	CASGDRTASSYNEQFF
.	TRBV29-1	once	TRBJ2-1	TGCAGCGTTGCCTTGGGACCCAGTGAGCAGTTCTTC	CSVALGPSEQFF
.	TRBV5-1	few	TRBJ2-1	TGCGCCAGCAGCATGGCGGTGGGAATTGCCTACAATGAGCAGTTCTTC	CASSMAVGIAYNEQFF
TRBD1	TRBV2	.	TRBJ2-1	TGTGCCAGCAGTGAAGGGACAGGGGTTCACAATGAGCAGTTCTTC	CASSEGTGVHNEQFF
.	TRBV6-1	.	TRBJ2-3	TGTGCTCGGAGAGCCGGCACAGATACGCAGTATTTT	CARRAGTDTQYF
.	TRBV20-1	.	TRBJ2-7	TGCAGTGCTAGACTCCAAGGGGGCGAGCAGTACTTC	CSARLQGGEQYF
TRBD2	TRBV29-1	few	TRBJ2-1	TGCAGCGTTGTTAGCGGGGGGGACAATGAGCAGTTCTTC	CSVVSGGDNEQFF
.	TRBV20-1	.	TRBJ2-4	TGCAGTGCTAGTCGACAGATAAAAAACATTCAGTACTTC	CSASRQIKNIQYF
.	TRBV20-1	few	TRBJ1-1	TGCAGTGCTAGAGATCCTGGGGTGGCCACTGAAGCTTTCTTT	CSARDPGVATEAFF
TRBD1	TRBV7-9	.	TRBJ1-6	TGTGCCAGCAGCCAGGGACAGGGAGTTGGACCCCTCCACTTT	CASSQGQGVGPLHF
.	TRBV9	many	TRBJ1-5	TGTGCCAGCAGCGCAGGGGCCACGGCGGGCAATCAGCCCCAGCATTTT	CASSAGATAGNQPQHF
.	TRBV7-9	.	TRBJ2-5	TGTGCCAGCAGCCTAATCGAAGAGACCCAGTACTTC	CASSLIEETQYF
.	TRBV21-1	.	TRBJ2-5	TGTGCCAGCATGCGACGTCGGTGCGACCAGTACTTC	CASMRRRCDQYF
TRBD2	TRBV6-1	many	TRBJ2-5	TGTGCCAGCAGTCGGACTAGCGGGAGGGGAGAGACCCAGTACTTC	CASSRTSGRGETQYF